This T cell receptor (beta chain) was profiled in a study of blood T cell repertoires in COVID-19. Across the study: The cDNA or gDNA used as material had been derived from T cells, B-cell-depleted T cells, or PBMCs.

V lost 4 bases, J lost 4 bases, and 9 bases stayed unmatched. CDR1 is SEHNR, CDR2 FQNEAQ, per germline (reference sequence). This CDR3 contains 16 residues. In the original processing: The authors estimated nucleated cell counts from reference gene primer amplification. Clones were read by immunoSEQ multiplex PCR, and TCRdb kept only the in-frame ones, dropping some. From that table come the V and J calls and clone size; the DNA was used to work out D and trimming. Among about 220,000 clones listed, over 75% were seen once. The source is a human donor in a cohort sampled during active COVID-19. This rearrangement joins TRBV7-9 to TRBJ2-1; 8 nucleotides align to TRBD2. The sequenced material came from peripheral blood. CDR3 bases: TGTGCCAGCAGCTGGCCCCGGGGGGGGTCTTACAATGAGCAGTTCTTC. Encoded protein: CASSWPRGGSYNEQFF.